The 5 T cell receptor beta chains below were found in one sample sequenced in a study of response to subunit inactivated influenza vaccine. MiXCR was run by TCRdb on the RT-PCR reads, yielding one entry per CDR3 protein. The sample records a few hundred thousand distinct CDR3 sequences, 11% to 15% being singletons. This specimen consisted of PBMCs from blood, obtained 11 to 12 days after vaccination. The receptors shown here come from a man between 45 and 60 years old who received an inactivated influenza vaccine.

This chain connects TRBV20-1 to TRBJ2-3; TRBD2 matches 7 bases. Looked up from germline, CDR1 is DFQATT and CDR2 is SNEGSKA (reference sequence). Unmatched junction bases numbered 11, after V lost 3 bases and J lost 2 bases. The CDR3 extends over 16 amino acids. The CDR3 sequence: CSARPSGTLFTDTQYF. CDR3 DNA sequence: TGCAGTGCTAGGCCTAGCGGTACACTTTTCACAGATACGCAGTATTTT.

This clonotype was picked up a small number of times. V usage is TRBV7-9 and J usage is TRBJ2-5; D gene ambiguous. CDR1 is SEHNR, CDR2 FQNEAQ, per germline (reference sequence). This CDR3 spans 15 amino acids. V lost 1 base to trimming and J lost 2 bases, with 11 bases between them. The CDR3: CASSLGGLSQETQYF. CDR3 sequence (DNA): TGTGCCAGCAGCTTAGGAGGTCTTTCTCAAGAGACCCAGTACTTC.

This clonotype showed up many times. The chain has TRBV10-3 and TRBJ2-3; the match to TRBD2 covers 12 bases. Germline assignment: CDR1 ENHRY and CDR2 SYGVKD. The length of the CDR3 is 17 residues. V shed 3 bases and J 2 bases; nucleotides not matched to a gene: 6. The CDR3 DNA follows: TGTGCCATCAGTGAACTTTGGACTAGCGGGACCACAGATACGCAGTATTTT. This translates into CAISELWTSGTTDTQYF.

DNA of the CDR3: TGTGCCAGCAGCCAAGGGACAGGAGGGACGCAGTATTTT. It yields the protein CASSQGTGGTQYF. This chain joins TRBV3-1 and TRBJ2-3; TRBD1 might be the D (7 bases). This CDR3 comprises 13 residues. Germline V gives CDR1 LGHDT, CDR2 YNNKEL (reference sequence). The germline V and J ends were trimmed by 1 base and 9 bases, with 11 bases remaining between them.

This clonotype was counted a few times. Written as DNA, the CDR3 is TGTGCCAGCAGCCAAGGTTCAGCCACCATATATTTT. Encoded protein: CASSQGSATIYF. The chain carries TRBV3-1 and TRBJ1-3; D is unclear. The V gene's germline CDR1 is LGHDT and CDR2 YNNKEL (reference sequence). V was trimmed by 1 base and J by 9 bases, leaving 7 bases between them. The CDR3 runs to 12 residues.